This T cell receptor beta chain was sequenced during a study of CD8 T cells in Susac syndrome. RNA, at 0.5 to 1 ug, was reverse transcribed with random hexamers. TCRdb itself ran the immunoSEQ multiplex PCR reads through MiXCR, one entry per CDR3 protein. This sample has tens of thousands of distinct CDR3 sequences, with about 94% found just once. CDR3 length equals 15 residues. The V and J ends lost 6 bases and 4 bases, in that order; junction bases with no gene match: 10. The rearrangement links TRBV12-3 or TRBV12-4 to TRBJ2-3, with TRBD1 identical over 7 bases. Source material: CD4+ T cells from PBMCs. This clonotype originated in a human donor with Susac syndrome. CDR3: CASRPQGVRPDTQYF. The CDR3 DNA is TGTGCCAGCAGACCGCAGGGGGTCAGGCCAGATACGCAGTATTTT.